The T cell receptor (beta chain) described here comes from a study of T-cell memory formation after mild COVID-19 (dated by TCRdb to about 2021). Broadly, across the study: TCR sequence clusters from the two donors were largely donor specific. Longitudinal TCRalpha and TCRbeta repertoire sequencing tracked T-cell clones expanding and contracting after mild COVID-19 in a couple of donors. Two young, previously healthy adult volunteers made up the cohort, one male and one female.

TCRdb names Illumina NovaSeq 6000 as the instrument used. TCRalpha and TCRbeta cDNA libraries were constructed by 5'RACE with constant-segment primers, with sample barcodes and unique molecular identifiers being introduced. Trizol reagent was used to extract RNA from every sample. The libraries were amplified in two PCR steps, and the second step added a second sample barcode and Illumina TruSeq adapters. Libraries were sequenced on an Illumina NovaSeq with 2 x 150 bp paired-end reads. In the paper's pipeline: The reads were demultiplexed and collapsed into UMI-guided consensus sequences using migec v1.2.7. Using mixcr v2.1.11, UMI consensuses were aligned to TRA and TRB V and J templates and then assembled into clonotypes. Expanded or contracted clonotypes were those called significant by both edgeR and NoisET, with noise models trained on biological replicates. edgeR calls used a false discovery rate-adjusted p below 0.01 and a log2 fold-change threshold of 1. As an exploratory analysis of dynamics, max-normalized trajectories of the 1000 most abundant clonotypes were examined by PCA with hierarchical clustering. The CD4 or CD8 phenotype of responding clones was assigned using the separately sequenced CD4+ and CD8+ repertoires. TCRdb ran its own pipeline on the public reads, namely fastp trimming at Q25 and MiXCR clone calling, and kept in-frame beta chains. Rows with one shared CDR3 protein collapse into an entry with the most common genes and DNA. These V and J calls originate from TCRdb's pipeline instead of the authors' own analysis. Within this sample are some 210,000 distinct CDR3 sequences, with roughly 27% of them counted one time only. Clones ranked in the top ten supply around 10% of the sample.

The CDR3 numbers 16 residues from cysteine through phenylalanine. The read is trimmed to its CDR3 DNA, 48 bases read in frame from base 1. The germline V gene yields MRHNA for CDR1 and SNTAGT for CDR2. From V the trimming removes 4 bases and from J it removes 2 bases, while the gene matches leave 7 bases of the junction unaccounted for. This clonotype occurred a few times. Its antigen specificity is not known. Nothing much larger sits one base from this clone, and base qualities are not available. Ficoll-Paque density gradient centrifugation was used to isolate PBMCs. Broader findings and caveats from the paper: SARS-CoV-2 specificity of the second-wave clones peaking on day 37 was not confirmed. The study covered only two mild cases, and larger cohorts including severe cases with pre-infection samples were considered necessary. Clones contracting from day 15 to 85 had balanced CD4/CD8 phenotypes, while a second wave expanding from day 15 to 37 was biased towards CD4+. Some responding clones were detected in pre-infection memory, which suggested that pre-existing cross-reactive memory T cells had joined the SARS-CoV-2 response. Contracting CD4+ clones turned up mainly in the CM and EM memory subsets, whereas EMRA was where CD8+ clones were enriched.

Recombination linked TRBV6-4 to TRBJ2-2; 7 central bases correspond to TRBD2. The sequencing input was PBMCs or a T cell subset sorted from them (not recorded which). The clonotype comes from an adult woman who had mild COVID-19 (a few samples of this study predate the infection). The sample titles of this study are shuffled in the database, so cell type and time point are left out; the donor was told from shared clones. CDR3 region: CASSVVASGNTGELFF. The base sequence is TGTGCCAGCAGTGTGGTGGCTAGCGGAAACACCGGGGAGCTGTTTTTT.